This is a list of T cell receptor beta chains from one sample in a study of T cells of healthy individuals. From the 5' RACE reads, TCRdb called clonotypes with MiXCR, one entry per CDR3 protein. Among tens of thousands of distinct CDR3 sequences, 16% were seen once, and the ten largest hold roughly 4.7%. These receptors were taken from a human donor in good health. CDR3s include the opening cysteine and the closing phenylalanine or tryptophan. D genes are given only for firm matches. The listing skips clone size in some rows; elsewhere it reads once, few, many or a size class.

TRBV11-2	14	TRBJ2-3	NA	NA	TGTGCCAGCAGCTTCAGGCTTAGCACAGATACGCAGTATTTT	CASSFRLSTDTQYF
TRBV7-9	14	TRBJ2-5	TRBD2	many	TGTGCCAGCAGCTTCACTAGCGGACAAGAGACCCAGTACTTC	CASSFTSGQETQYF
TRBV6-5	13	TRBJ1-1	NA	NA	TGTGCCAGCAGCCCCCGGGGAGGAGGTGAAGCTTTCTTT	CASSPRGGGEAFF
TRBV28	17	TRBJ2-7	TRBD2	NA	TGTGCCAGCAGTTTATGGACTAGCGGGGTTGCCTCTTACGAGCAGTACTTC	CASSLWTSGVASYEQYF
TRBV13	18	TRBJ2-4	TRBD2	NA	TGTGCCAGCAGTCCCGAACCGACTAGCGGGAGGGGTAAAAACATTCAGTACTTC	CASSPEPTSGRGKNIQYF
TRBV29-1	14	TRBJ2-3	NA	NA	TGCAGCGTGTCGCCGGCGGGAAGCACAGATACGCAGTATTTT	CSVSPAGSTDTQYF
TRBV7-2	14	TRBJ1-1	TRBD1	many	TGTGCCAGCAGCCCTGACAGGGCGAACACTGAAGCTTTCTTT	CASSPDRANTEAFF
TRBV5-1	14	TRBJ2-3	TRBD2	many	TGCGCCAGTCGACTAGCGGGAGCCACAGATACGCAGTATTTT	CASRLAGATDTQYF
TRBV28	11	TRBJ2-7	NA	many	TGTGCCAGCAGACAGGGCTACGAGCAGTACTTC	CASRQGYEQYF
TRBV12-3/TRBV12-4	13	TRBJ1-5	NA	few	TGTGCCAGCAGTTTCCTCCCTCGTCAGCCCCAGCATTTT	CASSFLPRQPQHF
TRBV10-3	12	TRBJ1-1	NA	few	TGTGCCAGCAGGACGCGAAATTCTGAAGCTTTCTTT	CASRTRNSEAFF
TRBV11-1	13	TRBJ2-3	NA	few	TGTGCCAGCAGCCACCATCACTCGGATACGCAGTATTTT	CASSHHHSDTQYF
TRBV7-9	14	TRBJ1-1	NA	few	TGTGCCAGCAGCTCCCAAGGGGCAAGAACTGAAGCTTTCTTT	CASSSQGARTEAFF
TRBV7-9	11	TRBJ2-3	NA	few	TGTGCCAGCAGCCCCAGAGATACGCAGTATTTT	CASSPRDTQYF
TRBV20-1	14	TRBJ2-2	NA	few	TGCAGTGCCGGAACAGGGGCGGGGGCCGGGGAGCTGTTTTTT	CSAGTGAGAGELFF
TRBV3-1	14	TRBJ2-3	NA	few	TGTGCCAGCAGCCTGAGCGGTAGCACAGATACGCAGTATTTT	CASSLSGSTDTQYF
TRBV7-2	13	TRBJ2-1	TRBD1	many	TGTGCCAGCAGCTTGACAGGGTACAATGAGCAGTTCTTC	CASSLTGYNEQFF
TRBV19	19	TRBJ2-7	NA	many	TGTGCCAGTAGTATTGGTCGGGACCTACCAAAAGGTAGCCCCTACGAGCAGTACTTC	CASSIGRDLPKGSPYEQYF
TRBV20-1	16	TRBJ2-5	TRBD1	NA	TGCAGTGCTAGAGTACAGGGGGCGAATCTTCGGGAGACCCAGTACTTC	CSARVQGANLRETQYF
TRBV4-2	13	TRBJ1-2	NA	many	TGTGCCAGCAGCCAAGATAACATTGCTGGCTACACCTTC	CASSQDNIAGYTF